The 16 T cell receptor beta chains in this list originate from one sample, sequenced in a study of T-cell reconstitution after alpha-beta-depleted transplantation in children (TCRdb year 2016). Explained via the paper, the treatment or condition label denotes: allogeneic hematopoietic cell transplantation with graft depleted of TCRalphabeta T cells and CD19 B cells. Receptors were amplified or captured by PCR. Sequencing used an Illumina HiSeq 2500. Molecular barcoding was employed in the preparation of TCR libraries, with unique molecular identifiers being used to normalize TCRbeta repertoire quantification. The public reads were run again by TCRdb, first through fastp at Q25 and then through MiXCR, and only productive beta chains were kept. All rows with the same CDR3 protein become a single entry with the most common DNA and genes. The sample table holds hundreds of thousands of distinct CDR3 sequences, of which under 15% were seen once. Together, the top ten hold 2.2% of the sample.

The sequencing here drew on PBMCs, mostly from graft donor cells, taken 360 days after TCRalphabeta/CD19-depleted stem cell transplant. These receptors came from a male patient younger than 18 who had a stem cell transplant for acute myeloid leukemia, so the T cells may come from the graft donor.

This clonotype appeared a few times. This chain joins TRBV29-1 and TRBJ2-7, with D perhaps matching TRBD2 (6 bases). Germline loops: CDR1 SQVTM, CDR2 ANQGSEA. The length of the CDR3 is 13 residues. V dropped 4 bases and J dropped 4 bases, with 14 bases sitting between them. Written as DNA, the CDR3 is TGCAGCGTTGGGGACGGGGGTATTTACGAGCAGTACTTC. As protein: CSVGDGGIYEQYF.

The chain is built from TRBV12-3 or TRBV12-4 and TRBJ2-5, with D possibly being TRBD1 (6 bases). This CDR3 has 14 amino acids. Deletions cut 5 bases from V and 5 bases from J, with 15 bases between. CDR3 sequence reads: CASSPHRVGETQYF. CDR3 sequence (DNA): TGTGCCAGCAGTCCCCACAGGGTTGGGGAGACCCAGTACTTC.

This clonotype turned up a few times. The chain carries TRBV20-1 and TRBJ2-7, with D unclear. In germline, CDR1 is DFQATT, CDR2 SNEGSKA (reference sequence). The CDR3 covers 12 residues. The V end was cut by 3 bases, the J end by 2 bases, with 8 bases between. CDR3 protein: CSASGFPYEQYF. CDR3 sequence (DNA): TGCAGTGCTAGCGGCTTCCCCTACGAGCAGTACTTC.

This clonotype was recorded at least ten times. The rearrangement joins TRBV28 to TRBJ1-4; 7 bases agree with TRBD1. V lost 2 bases to trimming and J lost 6 bases; unmatched junction nucleotides: 6. In germline, CDR1 is MDHEN, CDR2 SYDVKM. The CDR3 runs to 15 residues. CDR3: CASSLKGASYEKLFF. The CDR3 DNA reads as TGTGCCAGCAGTTTAAAGGGGGCGTCTTATGAAAAACTGTTTTTT.

This rearrangement joins TRBV28 to TRBJ1-1; maybe TRBD1 (6 bases). Germline V gene lookup returns CDR1 MDHEN and CDR2 SYDVKM. There are 19 residues in the CDR3. V gave up 3 bases and J gave up 0 bases, with 23 bases separating them. CDR3 sequence reads: CASSFITGAGAQLNTEAFF. Written as DNA, the CDR3 is TGTGCCAGCAGTTTTATCACGGGGGCAGGGGCCCAACTGAACACTGAAGCTTTCTTT.

The rearrangement uses TRBV28 and TRBJ1-6, with D unclear. The germline gives CDR1 MDHEN, CDR2 SYDVKM. Trimming shortened V by 2 bases and J by 4 bases, and 6 bases separated the two germline ends. This CDR3 has 14 residues. CDR3 sequence reads: CASSLTGYNSPLHF. DNA for the CDR3: TGTGCCAGCAGTTTAACGGGGTATAATTCACCCCTCCACTTT.

This clonotype was observed a few times. The chain carries TRBV12-3 or TRBV12-4 and TRBJ2-7; TRBD1 might be the D (7 bases). The V end was cut by 6 bases, the J end by 2 bases, with 20 bases between. This CDR3 has 16 amino acids. The CDR3 DNA follows: TGTGCCAGCAGCTTACCCCAGGGGGGAGGCGCCTACGAGCAGTACTTC. Its translation: CASSLPQGGGAYEQYF.

The chain uses TRBV3-1 and TRBJ2-1; D ambiguous. The germline CDR1 and CDR2 sequences are LGHDT and YNNKEL (reference sequence). The CDR3 extends over 15 amino acids. Between the trimmed V and J ends, which lost 2 bases and 4 bases, there was a span of 12 bases. As DNA, the CDR3 is TGTGCCAGCAGCCAACGGTCGCCGCGGTACAATGAGCAGTTCTTC. Amino acid sequence: CASSQRSPRYNEQFF.

The genes are TRBV29-1 and TRBJ2-7; 8 bases match TRBD1. V shed 4 bases and J 4 bases; nucleotides not matched to a gene: 6. The CDR3 extends over 13 amino acids. The germline CDR1 and CDR2 sequences are SQVTM and ANQGSEA. As DNA, the CDR3 is TGCAGCGTTGGTGGACAGGGATTGTACGAGCAGTACTTC. Translated, it gives CSVGGQGLYEQYF.

The CDR3 sequence is CASSRPESPRERGNTGELFF. The CDR3 DNA sequence: TGCGCCAGCAGCAGGCCCGAATCACCCAGGGAGAGGGGAAACACCGGGGAGCTGTTTTTT. The V call is TRBV5-1, the J call TRBJ2-2; D is perhaps TRBD1 or TRBD2 (5 bases each). Trimming left V 4 bases short and J 2 bases short, with 27 bases between. The CDR3 is 20 amino acids. Per germline, CDR1 SGHRS and CDR2 YFSETQ.

This chain joins TRBV6-5 and TRBJ2-1; the D call may be TRBD1 or TRBD2 (5 bases each). The germline V gene has CDR1 MNHEY and CDR2 SVGAGI. V lost 3 bases to trimming and J lost 4 bases, with 16 bases between them. CDR3 length: 16 residues. The CDR3 coding sequence is TGTGCCAGCAGTTATAACCCGGGACCAGGGTACAATGAGCAGTTCTTC. It translates to CASSYNPGPGYNEQFF.

This clonotype was seen many times. CDR3 DNA: TGTGCCAGCAGTTTACAGCCGAGCGGATCCACAGATACGCAGTATTTT. Encoded protein: CASSLQPSGSTDTQYF. The V and J genes are TRBV12-3 or TRBV12-4 and TRBJ2-3; a weak D match, TRBD2 (5 bases). The CDR3 covers 16 residues. V was clipped by 2 bases and J by 2 bases, with 14 bases between them.

This sequence joins TRBV5-6 and TRBJ1-1, with no clear D. Germline V gene data show CDR1 as SGHDT and CDR2 as YYEEEE. The CDR3 totals 19 residues. CDR3 loop: CAEYYVEGEFHISRPEAFF. In DNA form, the CDR3 reads TGTGCTGAGTATTACGTGGAGGGTGAATTTCATATCTCGCGGCCCGAAGCTTTCTTT. The whole variable domain, remainder taken from reference TRBV5-6 and TRBJ1-1, is DAGVTQSPTHLIKTRGQQVTLRCSPKSGHDTVSWYQQALGQGPQFIFQYYEEEERQRGNFPDRFSGHQFPNYSSELNVNALLLGDSALYLCAEYYVEGEFHISRPEAFFGQGTRLTVV.

V usage is TRBV7-9 and J usage is TRBJ2-3, with TRBD2 matching 9 bases. Germline CDR1 and CDR2: SEHNR and FQNEAQ (reference sequence). The length of the CDR3 is 13 residues. The J segment lost 4 bases and the V segment lost 8 bases, leaving 4 bases of the junction unmatched. This CDR3 reads CASGLARADTQYF. The CDR3 region has the DNA TGTGCCAGCGGACTAGCGCGAGCAGATACGCAGTATTTT.

This clonotype occurred many times. This sequence joins TRBV7-9 and TRBJ2-7; 7 bases align to TRBD2. This CDR3 spans 15 amino acids. CDR1 is SEHNR and CDR2 is FQNEAQ in the germline V gene (reference sequence). The V and J ends lost 5 bases and 5 bases, in that order; junction bases with no gene match: 12. CDR3 DNA: TGTGCCAGCAGCCCAATGGCGGGAGCCGCCCACGAGCAGTACTTC. Protein product: CASSPMAGAAHEQYF.

This clonotype was seen a handful of times. This chain uses TRBV7-2 with TRBJ2-7; possibly TRBD1 for D (6 bases). Trimming removed 5 bases at V and 5 bases at J, with 16 bases between. CDR1 is SGHTA and CDR2 is FQGNSA in the germline V gene. The CDR3 spans 14 residues. The CDR3 sequence: CASSRGQLRHEQYF. As DNA, the CDR3 is TGTGCCAGCAGCCGTGGACAGCTTCGACACGAGCAGTACTTC.